This T cell receptor (beta chain) is from a study of cytomegalovirus exposure and HLA in healthy donors. Study findings and constraints: Researchers counted 164 TCR beta chains as cytomegalovirus-associated. Through in vitro validation, a few CMV-associated chains were shown to be specific for CMV antigens. A subsequent analysis found that TCR clusters from the first cohort also tended to co-occur in the 120 or so validation repertoires, with approximately 95% of cluster scores above 0.

The CDR3 loop spans 15 amino acids. Germline V gene lookup returns CDR1 SGHVS and CDR2 FNYEAQ. V dropped 0 bases and J dropped 8; count of bases not matched to a gene: 5. The data were produced by immunoSEQ multiplex PCR, yet TCRdb's version contains in-frame clones alone and is incomplete. The repertoire has 200,000 to 250,000 clones, approximately 82% of them found once; the top ten carry about 6%. This clone was seen a few times. Its specificity is unknown. These donors were members of the roughly 120-subject validation cohort, a group separate from the roughly 670-subject first cohort. This TCR came from a woman between 18 and 29 years old in good health and CMV-seronegative. The V and J genes are TRBV7-6 and TRBJ2-1; 9 bases line up with TRBD2. The sequenced material came from PBMCs. As DNA, the CDR3 is TGTGCCAGCAGCTTAGCGCAAATAGCGGGAGATGAGCAGTTCTTC. Residues: CASSLAQIAGDEQFF.